This T cell receptor (beta chain) was profiled in a study of lymphopenia after photon versus proton radiotherapy (dated by TCRdb to between 2018 and 2021). Background on the whole study: In patients with gastrointestinal tumors who developed high-grade lymphopenia, the study compared the immunological effects of photon radiation therapy with those of proton radiation therapy. The goal of the study was to describe how the two radiation modalities differ in their effects on the immune system. The cohort included some 20 patients with gastrointestinal tumors who developed lymphopenia after receiving either photon or proton therapy.

Concerning this clone itself: The specificity of this receptor is unknown. No base quality information exists; no much larger clone differs at one position.

General conclusions and limits of the study: The survival association was assessed only in patients who died, and better survival with proton therapy was presented by the authors as a possibility rather than a demonstrated result. During treatment, patients who received photon therapy lost naive T cells and TCR diversity and gained effector/memory populations, whereas patients who received proton therapy remained relatively stable. After the lymphocyte count nadir, repertoires from photon-treated patients showed oligoclonal expansion, particularly of CD8+ Temra cells, and this expansion drove the decline in diversity. Among patients across the cohort who died, overall survival time showed an inverse correlation with a larger post-nadir drop in TCR diversity.

Inclusive of the bounding cysteine and phenylalanine, the CDR3 is 15 residues long. The entry retains the CDR3 DNA only, 45 bases that are in frame from base 1. A distance of 19 bases separates the germline ends of V and J, which lose 4 bases and 8 bases respectively. Reading the germline V gene gives CDR1 SGDLS and CDR2 YYNGEE. To prepare the library, the immunoSEQ multiplex PCR assay was applied. T cell repertoires were profiled with deep sequencing of rearranged TCR beta loci together with multiparametric flow cytometry. This is the immuneACCESS table as TCRdb keeps it, with only in-frame sequences that have V and J called. A part of the clones is gone; compared with another copy, unresolved V genes explain less than half, and the rest is unexplained. Here the sample has 37,000 or so clones; about 83% occur a single time. 2.5% to 3.5% of the sample is held by the ten biggest clonotypes.

In this chain, TRBV9 is recombined with TRBJ2-1; there is no confident call for the D gene. This clonotype was sampled from a man between 45 and 60 years old with gastric cancer. Source: peripheral blood, taken from a patient treated with photon-based radiotherapy. This receptor has the CDR3 CASSPTGWVVDEQFF. DNA sequence: TGTGCCAGCAGCCCGACTGGGTGGGTAGTAGATGAGCAGTTCTTC.